The 9 T cell receptor beta chains presented below share a single source sample, sequenced in a study of blood T cell repertoires in COVID-19. The assay was immunoSEQ multiplex PCR, and TCRdb's table has in-frame clones only and misses some. The sample yields fewer than 350,000 clones, over 80% seen once. Sequences were obtained from PBMCs or T cells enriched from blood (not recorded which). The receptor set was obtained from a woman aged 25 to 45 with acute COVID-19.

The chain combines TRBV29-1 with TRBJ2-7; 8 bases are a match to TRBD1. There are 12 residues in the CDR3. The V and J ends lost 5 bases and 5 bases, in that order; junction bases with no gene match: 5. Germline V gene sequence: CDR1 SQVTM, CDR2 ANQGSEA. CDR3 in amino acids: CSVTGQADEQYF. CDR3 nucleotides: TGCAGCGTTACGGGACAGGCGGACGAGCAGTACTTC.

The J gene is TRBJ2-1, the V gene TRBV27; D is uncertain. CDR1 MNHEY and CDR2 SMNVEV come from the germline V gene (reference sequence). Between the trimmed V and J ends, which lost 0 bases and 0 bases, there was a span of 12 bases. The length of the CDR3 is 17 residues. The chain's CDR3 is CASSLSSRPSSYNEQFF. The CDR3 bases are TGTGCCAGCAGTTTATCTAGCAGACCTAGCTCCTACAATGAGCAGTTCTTC.

In its sample, this clone was seen once. V is TRBV4-1 and J is TRBJ2-1; D is perhaps TRBD1 (6 bases). This CDR3 spans 17 amino acids. V was cut by 0 bases and J by 4 bases, with 16 bases left in between. Germline CDR1 MGHRA, CDR2 YSYEKL. CDR3 loop: CASSQDQGTYIYNEQFF. Here the CDR3 DNA reads TGCGCCAGCAGCCAAGATCAGGGGACATATATTTACAATGAGCAGTTCTTC.

Worth noting for this clone: The junction and the germline gene differ at one end; a read error may be behind it. CDR3 loop: CASSPLSSNEQFF. The CDR3 DNA is TGTGCCAGCAGTCCCCTCTCCTCCAATGAGCAGTTCTTC. The rearrangement uses TRBV6-6 and TRBJ2-1; D gene unclear. Germline CDR1 is MNHNY and CDR2 is SVGAGI (reference sequence). The CDR3 is 13 amino acids.

This chain joins TRBV27 and TRBJ2-3; TRBD2 matches 14 bases. The CDR3 runs to 16 residues. CDR1 and CDR2 from the germline V gene are MNHEY and SMNVEV (reference sequence). V was clipped by 11 bases and J by 0 bases; unmatched bases: 7. The CDR3 loop reads CAGRTSGRRSTDTQYF. In nucleotides, the CDR3 is TGTGCCGGACGGACTAGCGGGAGGAGGAGCACAGATACGCAGTATTTT.

The V gene is TRBV7-2, the J gene TRBJ2-7; no clear D gene. Germline V CDR1 and CDR2: SGHTA, FQGNSA. Trimming shortened V by 3 bases and J by 7 bases, and 13 bases separated the two germline ends. This CDR3 is 13 amino acids long. The CDR3 is CASSFTSLEEQYF. CDR3 bases: TGTGCCAGCAGCTTCACCTCGTTAGAGGAGCAGTACTTC.

This chain connects TRBV14 to TRBJ2-7, with a weak D call TRBD1 (6 bases). The CDR3 loop spans 14 amino acids. Germline V gene data show CDR1 as SGHDN and CDR2 as FVKESK. V lost 1 base and J lost 2, with 9 bases in between. The DNA for the CDR3 is TGTGCCAGCAGCCAAGTCAGGGGTACCTACGAGCAGTACTTC. It is translated as CASSQVRGTYEQYF.

Here the CDR3 DNA reads TGTGCCAGCAGCGGAGATACCTACGAGCAGTACTTC. Residues: CASSGDTYEQYF. This rearrangement joins TRBV5-6 to TRBJ2-7, with D unclear. Looked up from germline, CDR1 is SGHDT and CDR2 is YYEEEE. Trimming stripped 4 bases from V and 2 bases from J, with 7 bases between. This CDR3 has 12 amino acids.

The sample holds one count of this clone. The CDR3 nucleotides read TGTGCCAGCAGTTTATCGAGGGCAGGGAGGGAGCAGTACTTC. Its protein is CASSLSRAGREQYF. The genes are TRBV27 and TRBJ2-7, with D perhaps TRBD2 (6 bases). Per the germline V gene, CDR1 is MNHEY and CDR2 is SMNVEV (reference sequence). The CDR3 is 14 amino acids. Trimming left V 0 bases short and J 7 bases short, with 13 bases between.